This is a list of T cell receptor beta chains from one sample in a study of early stage breast cancer tumors. Sequencing was performed with immunoSEQ multiplex PCR; in TCRdb, only in-frame clones are kept and a portion is missing. The table has some 70,000 clones, more than 60% seen once; the top ten hold about 3.6%. Sequenced: blood. These receptors originate from a person in their sixties or seventies with breast cancer. Both conserved end residues are part of each CDR3. A D gene is named only where the DNA matches it firmly. Clone size is given for some rows only: seen once, a few or many times, or a class if the clone is expanded.

NA TRBD2 TRBV5-1 CASSYSGGPNEQFF
NA TRBD2 TRBV5-1 CACSSRTSGEGEQFF
NA NA TRBV5-6 CASFLYSYNEQFF
NA NA TRBV28 CASSPKRPLHF
NA TRBD2 TRBV7-9 CASTPGLAGGSLSYEQYF
NA NA TRBV5-1 CASSRVDEQFF
NA NA TRBV5-1 CASSLARGAVDEQFF
NA NA TRBV5-5 CASTPVTNTGELFF
once NA TRBV19 CASSIGGRETQYF
NA NA TRBV9 CASSREDGRGGWVSSPLHF
NA NA TRBV7-8 CASSLGENTEAFF
NA NA TRBV19 CASKSDSALEQYF
NA NA TRBV15 CATSRWGVSEGIVSGANVLTF
once TRBD2 TRBV6-1 CASSESSGSVDTQYF
once NA TRBV5-1 CASSKGDSNQPQHF
once NA TRBV9 CASSPVQGGHEQYF
NA TRBD1 TRBV11-1 CASSPGGENEQFF